This T cell receptor (beta chain) was recovered during a study of blood T cell repertoires in COVID-19. Study overall: Whether acute or convalescent, the COVID-19 samples came from the United States, Italy and Spain. PBMCs, B-cell-depleted T cells, or T cells were the source of the cDNA or gDNA that made up the material.

This clone was picked up one time. Per the original methods: Estimation of nucleated cell counts was performed using reference gene primer amplification. Produced via immunoSEQ multiplex PCR; TCRdb's table is partial and in-frame only. V, J and clone size are those of that table, while D and trimming were read from the DNA. There are some 77,000 clones in the sample; roughly 90% occur only once, and 4.3% lies in the top ten. This CDR3 comprises 16 residues. With 0 bases clipped from V and 3 bases from J, the junction kept 5 bases outside the gene matches. Germline-derived CDR1 and CDR2 are ENHRY and SYGVKD.

Sequencing was performed on peripheral blood. This clonotype originated in a woman at least 80 years old with active or convalescent COVID-19. The J gene is TRBJ2-1, the V gene TRBV10-3, with 7 bases that match TRBD2. The CDR3 nucleotides read TGTGCCATCAGTGAGTCGGTGAGGGAGGGCTACAATGAGCAGTTCTTC. The encoded protein is CAISESVREGYNEQFF.